This passage covers 11 T cell receptor beta chains from one sample sequenced in a study of T cell changes during pregnancy in multiple sclerosis. The assay was immunoSEQ multiplex PCR, and TCRdb's table has in-frame clones only and misses some. The data show 41,000 or so clones, with more than 85% seen just once and 6.5% to 9% held by the top ten. This material consisted of CD8+ T cells from peripheral blood mononuclear cells, taken in the third trimester of pregnancy. The receptor set was obtained from a female donor with multiple sclerosis, enrolled in a pregnancy study.

This chain uses TRBV7-9 with TRBJ2-7; no clear D. CDR3 size: 14 residues. V lost 4 bases and J lost 3, with 13 bases in between. The germline V gene has CDR1 SEHNR and CDR2 FQNEAQ (reference sequence). The CDR3 DNA sequence: TGTGCCAGCAGCTCCGGTCTCCTCATCTACGAGCAGTACTTC. It encodes CASSSGLLIYEQYF.

J is TRBJ2-2 and V is TRBV10-3, with TRBD2 identical over 8 bases. The CDR3 has 17 amino acids. The germline V gene has CDR1 ENHRY and CDR2 SYGVKD. V shed 7 bases and J 5 bases; nucleotides not matched to a gene: 15. The CDR3 nucleotides read TGTGCCATCAAAGGAAACGAGCGGGAGAGGCTAACCGGGGAGCTGTTTTTT. Translation: CAIKGNERERLTGELFF.

The rearrangement joins TRBV5-4 to TRBJ1-2; D is perhaps TRBD1 (6 bases). CDR1 is SGHNT and CDR2 is YYREEE in the germline V gene (reference sequence). The V end lost 4 bases, the J end lost 4 bases, and 17 bases lay between the germline ends. The length of the CDR3 is 15 residues. CDR3 DNA sequence: TGTGCCAGCAGCGAGACCCCACAGGGCCGCTATGGCTACACCTTC. Protein: CASSETPQGRYGYTF.

V and J are TRBV6-5 and TRBJ2-2, with a tentative D call TRBD2 (6 bases). V shed 0 bases and J shed 3 bases, with 8 bases lying between them. The germline gives CDR1 MNHEY, CDR2 SVGAGI. The CDR3 has 15 residues. CDR3: CASSYSWGDTGELFF. For the CDR3, the DNA is TGTGCCAGCAGTTACTCTTGGGGGGACACCGGGGAGCTGTTTTTT.

The CDR3 here is CASSLPTFTEAFF. DNA for the CDR3: TGTGCCAGCAGCCTTCCGACATTCACTGAAGCTTTCTTT. V is TRBV28 and J is TRBJ1-1, with no clear D. The CDR3 extends over 13 amino acids. The V end lost 6 bases, the J end lost 4 bases, and 12 bases lay between the germline ends. Germline V CDR1 and CDR2: MDHEN, SYDVKM.

V and J are TRBV6-5 and TRBJ1-1; a possible D gene is TRBD1 (5 bases). In germline, CDR1 is MNHEY, CDR2 SVGAGI. Trimming removed 4 bases from V and 1 base from J, with 10 bases in between. There are 14 residues in the CDR3. This CDR3 reads CASSWGLPNTEAFF. CDR3 DNA sequence: TGTGCCAGCAGTTGGGGCCTTCCGAACACTGAAGCTTTCTTT.

The chain recombines TRBV4-3 with TRBJ1-2; D may be TRBD1 (5 bases). The CDR3 has 15 amino acids. Per germline, CDR1 LGHNA and CDR2 YSLEER. Trimming pared 0 bases from V and 0 bases from J, leaving 8 bases between. The DNA of the CDR3 is TGCGCCAGCAGCCAAGACCCAGGGTCTAACTATGGCTACACCTTC. Protein product: CASSQDPGSNYGYTF.

The V gene is TRBV6-1, the J gene TRBJ2-7, with TRBD2 matching 9 bases. Trimming removed 3 bases from V and 5 bases from J; junction bases left unmatched: 8. The CDR3 consists of 15 residues. Looked up from germline, CDR1 is MNHNS and CDR2 is SASEGT. This CDR3 is CASSDSLAGAHEQYF. For the CDR3, the DNA is TGTGCCAGCAGTGATAGCTTAGCGGGAGCGCACGAGCAGTACTTC.

The chain recombines TRBV9 with TRBJ1-2; 10 bases fit TRBD1. The CDR3 spans 16 residues. V trimming: 3 bases; J trimming: 1 base; junction bases outside the gene matches: 6. Germline V gives CDR1 SGDLS, CDR2 YYNGEE. CDR3 nucleotides: TGTGCCAGCAGCGGATACGGACAGGGGGATAACTATGGCTACACCTTC. It codes for CASSGYGQGDNYGYTF.

The V call is TRBV7-9, the J call TRBJ2-5, with 9 nucleotides matching TRBD2. The CDR3 runs to 18 residues. The germline V gene encodes CDR1 SEHNR and CDR2 FQNEAQ (reference sequence). V dropped 3 bases and J dropped 2; count of bases not matched to a gene: 13. The CDR3 spells CASSLGRVSGGRQETQYF. The CDR3, as DNA: TGTGCCAGCAGCTTGGGGCGGGTTAGCGGGGGAAGGCAAGAGACCCAGTACTTC.

The chain joins TRBV7-3 to TRBJ2-1; the D gene is possibly TRBD2 (7 bases). The germline V gene encodes CDR1 SGHTA and CDR2 FQGTGA. CDR3 length: 16 amino acids. Trimming took off 1 base at V and 3 bases at J, with 13 bases between the two ends. CDR3 protein: CASSLMLGGGYNEQFF. The CDR3 bases are TGTGCCAGCAGCTTAATGTTAGGGGGGGGCTACAATGAGCAGTTCTTC.